Included here is one TCR beta chain sequence, with context. In the authors' methods: Amplified reference gene primers provided the basis for estimating nucleated cell counts. Data came from immunoSEQ multiplex PCR; TCRdb stores just in-frame clones and leaves some out. From that table come the V and J calls and clone size; the DNA was used to work out D and trimming. The sample lists about 62,000 clones; 65% to 85% were seen once. V shed 0 bases and J 7 bases; nucleotides not matched to a gene: 2. The CDR3 sequence is 14 residues long. Germline CDR1 reads SGHDT; CDR2 reads YYEEEE. The data stem from a study of blood T cell repertoires in COVID-19. Across the study: Sites in the United States, Italy and Spain provided acute and convalescent COVID-19 samples. PBMCs, B-cell-depleted T cells, or T cells were the source of the cDNA or gDNA that made up the material.

The receptor was isolated from a woman between 50 and 59 years old with active or convalescent COVID-19. Sequenced: peripheral blood. The rearrangement joins TRBV5-6 to TRBJ2-7; 12 nucleotides line up with TRBD2. DNA of the CDR3: TGTGCCAGCAGCTTGGGACTAGCGGGAGAGGAGCAGTACTTC. Translation: CASSLGLAGEEQYF.